The entry below gives a single T cell receptor (beta chain) sequence along with its context. The sample belongs to a study of blood T cell repertoires in COVID-19. Unmatched junction bases numbered 7, after V lost 4 bases and J lost 5 bases. Germline-derived CDR1 and CDR2 are SGHNT and YYREEE (reference sequence). The CDR3 is 14 residues long. The table came from immunoSEQ multiplex PCR; TCRdb's copy has only in-frame clones and leaves some out. Here the sample spans some 150,000 clones, around 87% being singletons. Material: peripheral blood. This TCR was recovered from a woman older than 75 in a cohort sampled during active or convalescent COVID-19. The chain recombines TRBV5-4 with TRBJ2-5, with 8 bases matching TRBD1. The CDR3 reads CASSPRTGQETQYF. The CDR3 region has the DNA TGTGCCAGCAGCCCGAGGACAGGGCAGGAGACCCAGTACTTC.